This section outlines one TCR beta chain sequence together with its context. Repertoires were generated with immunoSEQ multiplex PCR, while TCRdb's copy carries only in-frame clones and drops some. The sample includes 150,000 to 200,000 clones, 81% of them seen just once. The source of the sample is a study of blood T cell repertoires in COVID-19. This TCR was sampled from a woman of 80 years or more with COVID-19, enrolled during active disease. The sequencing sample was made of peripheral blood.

CDR3 region: CASSWGTAQETQYF. CDR3 DNA: TGCGCCAGCAGCTGGGGGACAGCCCAAGAGACCCAGTACTTC. The rearrangement links TRBV5-1 to TRBJ2-5; 7 bases align to TRBD1. The CDR3 is 14 amino acids. The ends lost 3 bases at V and 1 base at J; junction bases unmatched: 3. Germline CDR1 SGHRS, CDR2 YFSETQ.